The clone carrying this T cell receptor beta chain was detected many times. No antigen is known for it. Possible read error: a much larger clone is one base away. TCRdb re-called the multiplex PCR reads with MiXCR, one entry per CDR3 protein. There are about 52,000 distinct CDR3 sequences in the sample; roughly 39% occur only once, and about 10% lies in the top ten. This specimen belongs to a study of breast tumors, draining lymph nodes, adjacent tissues. Germline CDR1 reads SNHLY; CDR2 reads FYNNEI. The length of the CDR3 is 13 residues. The study's findings and limits: The lymph node origin of tumor T cells was framed as consistent with a hypothesis, not demonstrated.

This receptor was obtained from a female donor with breast cancer. Some clones in this sample may be carry-over from other donors' samples. Sequenced input: breast tumor tissue. The V gene is TRBV2, the J gene TRBJ2-5; D possibly corresponds to TRBD2 (6 bases). The CDR3 is CASSESQRETQCF. In DNA form, the CDR3 reads TGTGCCAGCAGTGAATCCCAACGGGAGACCCAGTGCTTC.